The 2 T cell receptor beta chains presented below share a single source sample, sequenced in a study of early T cells in non-severe SARS-CoV-2 infection. TCRdb passed the 5' RACE reads through MiXCR, listing each CDR3 protein once. The sample has around 40,000 distinct CDR3 sequences; 11% are singletons. Sequences were obtained from whole blood. These receptors were taken from an adult who was a healthcare worker with PCR-confirmed SARS-CoV-2 infection or an uninfected control (not recorded which).

The chain employs TRBV12-3 or TRBV12-4 and TRBJ2-3; maybe TRBD2 (7 bases). The V end was cut by 8 bases, the J end by 0 bases, with 15 bases between. The CDR3 runs to 15 residues. The CDR3 bases are TGTGCCAGCGCTTTCGGGGGGCCAAGCACAGATACGCAGTATTTT. Protein product: CASAFGGPSTDTQYF.

This clonotype was seen ten or more times. The chain carries TRBV7-3 and TRBJ1-5; D ambiguous. The length of the CDR3 is 13 residues. Between the trimmed V and J ends, which lost 2 bases and 2 bases, there was a span of 4 bases. The V gene's germline CDR1 is SGHTA and CDR2 FQGTGA. The CDR3 nucleotides read TGTGCCAGCAGCTTACAGGGCAATCAGCCCCAGCATTTT. As protein: CASSLQGNQPQHF.